This T cell receptor beta chain was sequenced in a study of blood T cell repertoires in COVID-19. Overall study context: Donors in the United States, Italy and Spain gave samples during acute or convalescent COVID-19. Sample material is recorded as cDNA or gDNA derived from T cells, B-cell-depleted T cells, or PBMCs.

CDR1 is SQVTM and CDR2 is ANQGSEA in the germline V gene. The CDR3 contains 12 residues. Trimming cost V 7 bases and J 0 bases, with 10 bases left between them. Original data processing: From reference gene primer amplification, estimates of nucleated cell counts were derived. The table came from immunoSEQ multiplex PCR; TCRdb's copy has only in-frame clones and leaves some out. V and J calls and clone size are those listed in that table; D and trimming were worked out from the DNA. The sample shows about 130,000 clones, around 83% of them seen only once. In its sample, this clone was seen a few times.

The clonotype was recovered from a woman in her fifties or sixties with acute or convalescent COVID-19. The J gene is TRBJ2-7, the V gene TRBV29-1, with TRBD1 as a possible D gene (5 bases). The sequenced sample consisted of peripheral blood. The CDR3 DNA reads TGCAGCGCCAGGGTTCCCTCCTACGAGCAGTACTTC. This codes for CSARVPSYEQYF.